In its sample, the clone carrying this T cell receptor beta chain was seen a few times. Its antigen remains unknown. TCRdb re-called the 5' RACE reads with MiXCR, one entry per CDR3 protein. The sample includes approximately 83,000 distinct CDR3 sequences, more than 12% seen only once; the top ten take roughly 3%. These data are taken from a study of early T cells in non-severe SARS-CoV-2 infection. V was trimmed by 1 base and J by 2 bases, leaving 11 bases between them. CDR1 and CDR2 (germline): MGHRA, YSYEKL. The CDR3 contains 16 residues. Overall study results and limits: Reliance on VDJdb matching favored anti-spike CD8 responses; private and CD4 specificities were missed.

This receptor was identified in an adult who was a healthcare worker with PCR-confirmed SARS-CoV-2 infection or an uninfected control (not recorded which). The chain is built from TRBV4-1 and TRBJ1-4; D unclear. Sequencing input: whole blood. This CDR3 is CASSQGSPGTNEKLFF. In DNA, the CDR3 is TGCGCCAGCAGCCAAGGGTCCCCGGGGACTAATGAAAAACTGTTTTTT.